One sample yielded the 22 T cell receptor beta chains listed below, sequenced in a study of T cell responses to AZD1222 COVID-19 vaccine. Method: immunoSEQ multiplex PCR; TCRdb's copy keeps in-frame clones and lacks some. The table has some 120,000 clones, around 80% seen once; the top ten hold about 27%. The specimen comprised peripheral blood, sampled 28 days after the second AZD1222 dose. The source of these receptors is an adult who received the AZD1222 COVID-19 vaccine.

The V and J genes are TRBV23-1 and TRBJ1-2, with 9 positions matching TRBD1. TRBV23-1 is known as an ORF, though its function is uncertain. CDR3 length: 19 residues. V gave up 4 bases and J gave up 8 bases; unmatched junction bases: 23. The CDR3: CASSPGTGTHPMATEGYTF. The CDR3 DNA reads as TGCGCCAGCAGTCCGGGGACAGGGACCCACCCTATGGCTACAGAGGGCTACACCTTC.

The chain recombines TRBV11-3 with TRBJ1-1; weak D call: TRBD1 (5 bases). Deletions cut 1 base from V and 10 bases from J, with 13 bases between. The CDR3 totals 13 residues. Germline assignment: CDR1 SGHNT and CDR2 YENEEA. The chain's CDR3 is CASSLGSGSTAFF. In DNA, the CDR3 is TGTGCCAGCAGCTTAGGCTCAGGGTCGACAGCTTTCTTT.

This rearrangement joins TRBV7-9 to TRBJ1-1; no clear D. CDR3 length: 12 amino acids. Trimming shortened V by 1 base and J by 12 bases, and 12 bases separated the two germline ends. In germline, CDR1 is SEHNR, CDR2 FQNEAQ (reference sequence). The chain's CDR3 is CASSLDTRGTFF. The DNA of the CDR3 is TGTGCCAGCAGCTTAGACACCCGGGGTACTTTCTTT.

This rearrangement joins TRBV5-4 to TRBJ1-6; 8 bases are shared with TRBD1. The length of the CDR3 is 17 residues. In germline, CDR1 is SGHNT, CDR2 YYREEE (reference sequence). V was clipped by 3 bases and J by 13 bases; unmatched bases: 18. CDR3 loop: CASSSRGADRAVFPLHF. Here the CDR3 DNA reads TGTGCCAGCAGCTCCCGCGGGGCGGACAGGGCGGTTTTTCCCCTCCACTTT.

The genes are TRBV7-8 and TRBJ1-5; D gene ambiguous. This CDR3 has 13 amino acids. V lost 3 bases, J lost 9 bases, and 12 bases lay in between. CDR1 SGHVS and CDR2 FQNEAQ come from the germline V gene. The CDR3 DNA follows: TGTGCCAGCAGCTTCAGTCATGACGGGCCCCAGCATTTT. It translates to CASSFSHDGPQHF.

The chain has TRBV14 and TRBJ1-1; possibly TRBD1 for D (5 bases). CDR3 length equals 16 residues. Germline values: CDR1 SGHDN, CDR2 FVKESK. Deletions cut 2 bases from V and 8 bases from J, with 21 bases between. The CDR3 region is CASSQCVPLGTREAFF. As DNA, the CDR3 is TGTGCCAGCAGCCAATGTGTCCCCTTAGGGACCCGAGAAGCTTTCTTT.

J is TRBJ1-3 and V is TRBV29-1, with D possibly matching TRBD1 (5 bases). The germline V and J ends were trimmed by 7 bases and 0 bases, with 16 bases remaining between them. The CDR3 has 15 residues. Germline CDR1 SQVTM, CDR2 ANQGSEA. The CDR3 coding sequence is TGCAGCGGGATGGGGCAGGCGAGCTCTGGAAACACCATATATTTT. This gives the protein CSGMGQASSGNTIYF.

The rearrangement uses TRBV19 and TRBJ2-4; possibly TRBD1 or TRBD2 for D (5 bases each). Germline lookup yields CDR1 LNHDA and CDR2 SQIVND (reference sequence). Trimming shortened V by 0 bases and J by 8 bases, and 5 bases separated the two germline ends. CDR3 length: 12 residues. CDR3 DNA sequence: TGTGCCAGTAGTATAGAGGGGGACATTCAGTACTTC. Encoded protein: CASSIEGDIQYF.

The chain links TRBV4-1 to TRBJ1-3; 8 bases are a match to TRBD1. This CDR3 region has 15 residues. CDR1 is MGHRA and CDR2 is YSYEKL in the germline V gene. The V segment lost 4 bases and the J segment 4 bases; nucleotides outside the gene matches: 6. In DNA, the CDR3 is TGCGCCAGCAGCCTGCAGGGGGCGGACGGAAACACCATATATTTT. Its protein is CASSLQGADGNTIYF.

J is TRBJ2-2 and V is TRBV29-1; tentatively, D is TRBD2 (6 bases). The germline CDR1 and CDR2 sequences are SQVTM and ANQGSEA. V shed 5 bases and J shed 3 bases, with 22 bases lying between them. This CDR3 comprises 17 residues. CDR3 DNA: TGCAGCGTTCGGCAAAGCCGAGCGGGCCTGGACACCGGGGAGCTGTTTTTT. Translating it yields CSVRQSRAGLDTGELFF.

The CDR3: CASSLNRAEAFF. The CDR3 region has the DNA TGTGCCAGCAGTTTAAATCGCGCTGAAGCTTTCTTT. V gene TRBV12-3 or TRBV12-4 combines with J gene TRBJ1-1; no firm D call. There are 12 residues in the CDR3. V lost 2 bases to trimming and J lost 6 bases, with 7 bases between them.

This clone was seen a single time. This sequence joins TRBV5-1 and TRBJ2-5; a weak D match, TRBD1 (6 bases). V was shortened by 4 bases and J by 1 base, with 11 bases between the two germline ends. Germline V lookup: CDR1 SGHRS, CDR2 YFSETQ. CDR3 length: 14 amino acids. DNA of the CDR3: TGCGCCAGCAGCCCCGGGACAAGCCAAGAGACCCAGTACTTC. It is translated as CASSPGTSQETQYF. Drawing the rest from reference TRBV5-1 and TRBJ2-5, the complete variable domain is KAGVTQTPRYLIKTRGQQVTLSCSPISGHRSVSWYQQTPGQGLQFLFEYFSETQRNKGNFPGRFSGRQFSNSRSEMNVSTLELGDSALYLCASSPGTSQETQYFGPGTRLLVL.

This clone was detected only once. The genes are TRBV19 and TRBJ1-4; maybe TRBD1 (6 bases). CDR1 LNHDA and CDR2 SQIVND come from the germline V gene (reference sequence). The V end lost 4 bases, the J end lost 2 bases, and 11 bases lay between the germline ends. The CDR3 length is 15 residues. The CDR3 spells CASSTAGVTNEKLFF. The CDR3 DNA follows: TGTGCCAGTAGTACAGCAGGGGTCACTAATGAAAAACTGTTTTTT.

This chain connects TRBV3-1 (or the pseudogene TRBV3-2) to TRBJ1-1; D perhaps matches TRBD1 (5 bases). CDR3 length equals 15 residues. The germline gives CDR1 LGHDT, CDR2 YNNKEL (reference sequence). Trimming left V 4 bases short and J 4 bases short, with 16 bases between. Here the CDR3 DNA reads TGTGCCAGCAGCCCAACCCCGGGGGGAGCCACTGAAGCTTTCTTT. Protein sequence: CASSPTPGGATEAFF.

V gene TRBV2 combines with J gene TRBJ2-2; D may correspond to TRBD1 or TRBD2 (5 bases each). Germline V CDR1 and CDR2: SNHLY, FYNNEI. V was shortened by 6 bases and J by 1 base, with 15 bases between the two germline ends. CDR3 length: 16 residues. The CDR3 DNA is TGTGCCAGCAGAGACCAGACTACAGGGAACACCGGGGAGCTGTTTTTT. It specifies CASRDQTTGNTGELFF.

J is TRBJ1-2 and V is TRBV5-4, with D hard to call. This CDR3 has 14 residues. Trimming left V 3 bases short and J 1 base short, with 10 bases between. In germline, CDR1 is SGHNT, CDR2 YYREEE (reference sequence). The CDR3 coding sequence is TGTGCCAGCAGCTCGACCCCGAATAACTATGGCTACACCTTC. Protein: CASSSTPNNYGYTF.

This chain uses TRBV9 with TRBJ2-3; TRBD2 matches at 16 bases. The trim removed 0 bases at V and 4 bases at J, leaving 8 bases unmatched. The germline V gene has CDR1 SGDLS and CDR2 YYNGEE. The CDR3 contains 19 residues. The CDR3 DNA reads as TGTGCCAGCAGCGTAGTGGAGGGACTAGCGGGGGGGCTGTCAGATACGCAGTATTTT. Its translation is CASSVVEGLAGGLSDTQYF.

V usage is TRBV16 and J usage is TRBJ2-3; a weak D match, TRBD1 (6 bases). Germline assignment: CDR1 KGHSY and CDR2 FQNENV. Trimming stripped 1 base from V and 3 bases from J, with 8 bases between. The CDR3 contains 14 residues. CDR3: CASSQYTGTDTQYF. CDR3 DNA: TGTGCCAGCAGCCAATATACAGGGACAGATACGCAGTATTTT.

The chain joins TRBV7-9 to TRBJ2-7, with D uncertain. Germline V gene sequence: CDR1 SEHNR, CDR2 FQNEAQ (reference sequence). The CDR3 contains 11 residues. Trimming took 0 bases from V and 6 from J, leaving 3 bases between them. CDR3 sequence reads: CASSLAGEQYF. The CDR3 DNA is TGTGCCAGCAGCTTAGCGGGCGAGCAGTACTTC.

A few counts support this clone. The chain is built from TRBV10-3 and TRBJ1-3; tentative D call: TRBD1 (5 bases). Germline V gives CDR1 ENHRY, CDR2 SYGVKD. Trimming removed 4 bases at V and 3 bases at J, with 10 bases between. The CDR3 is made up of 14 amino acids. The CDR3 DNA follows: TGTGCCATCAGTGTACAGGCTTTTGGAAACACCATATATTTT. It yields the protein CAISVQAFGNTIYF.

The V gene is TRBV11-2, the J gene TRBJ1-1, with unresolved D. The V gene's germline CDR1 is SGHAT and CDR2 FQNNGV. The CDR3 loop spans 15 amino acids. Trimming took 5 bases from V and 2 from J, leaving 15 bases between them. The CDR3 protein is CASSTAGYINTEAFF. For the CDR3, the DNA is TGTGCCAGCAGCACCGCCGGGTACATTAACACTGAAGCTTTCTTT.

This rearrangement joins TRBV10-2 to TRBJ1-1, with D unresolved. This CDR3 has 14 amino acids. Between the trimmed V and J ends, which lost 0 bases and 3 bases, there was a span of 8 bases. Germline V CDR1 and CDR2: WSHSY, SAAADI. CDR3 nucleotides: TGCGCCAGCAGTGAGTCCCGGGGAGACACTGAAGCTTTCTTT. This encodes CASSESRGDTEAFF.